This T cell receptor beta chain was observed in a study of liver allograft versus peripheral blood T cells. Study in general: Recipients' peripheral blood served as the comparator for T cell receptor repertoires in transplanted livers. General study results and limits: Intragraft T cell receptor repertoires of liver allografts were reportedly distinct from those in peripheral blood.

Germline V lookup: CDR1 LGHNT, CDR2 FRNRAP. The V gene lost 2 bases and the J gene lost 5 bases, with 6 bases spanning the gap. This CDR3 has 12 residues. TCRdb ran MiXCR on the reads and lists one entry per CDR3 protein. The data contain about 14,000 distinct CDR3 sequences, approximately 22% of them singletons. Comments on this clonotype: Its target is not known.

The genes are TRBV12-5 and TRBJ1-1, with TRBD1 as a possible D gene (5 bases). The TCR comes from a human patient who had a liver transplant. Some T cells may be transferred from the graft donor. Here the CDR3 DNA reads TGTGCTAGTGGTTTGCGGGGGACTGAAGCTTTCTTT. This translates into CASGLRGTEAFF. The complete variable domain, with remaining parts taken from reference TRBV12-5 and TRBJ1-1, reads DARVTQTPRHKVTEMGQEVTMRCQPILGHNTVFWYRQTMMQGLELLAYFRNRAPLDDSGMPKDRFSAEMPDATLATLKIQPSEPRDSAVYFCASGLRGTEAFFGQGTRLTVV.